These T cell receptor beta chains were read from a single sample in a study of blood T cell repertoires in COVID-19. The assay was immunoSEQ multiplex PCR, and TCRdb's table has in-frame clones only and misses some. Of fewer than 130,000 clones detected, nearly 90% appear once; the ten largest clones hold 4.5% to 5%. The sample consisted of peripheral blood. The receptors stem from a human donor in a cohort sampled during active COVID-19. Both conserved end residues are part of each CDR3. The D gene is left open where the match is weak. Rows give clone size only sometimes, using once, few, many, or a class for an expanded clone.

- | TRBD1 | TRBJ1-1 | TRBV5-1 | CASSPRTGMNTEAFF | TGCGCCAGCAGCCCTAGGACAGGGATGAACACTGAAGCTTTCTTT
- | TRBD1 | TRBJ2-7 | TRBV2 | CASSTGQGYYEQYF | TGTGCCAGCAGCACCGGACAGGGGTACTACGAGCAGTACTTC
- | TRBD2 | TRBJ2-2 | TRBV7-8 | CASSQRREGAGELFF | TGTGCCAGCAGCCAGAGACGGGAGGGGGCCGGGGAGCTGTTTTTT
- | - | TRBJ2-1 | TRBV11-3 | CASSSSGMYNEQFF | TGTGCCAGCAGCTCATCCGGGATGTACAATGAGCAGTTCTTC
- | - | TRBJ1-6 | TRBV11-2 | CASSLATGLRVSPLHF | TGTGCCAGCAGCCTTGCCACAGGGTTGCGGGTCTCACCCCTCCACTTT
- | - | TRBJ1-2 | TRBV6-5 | CASSSGFGYTF | TGTGCCAGTAGCTCAGGGTTTGGCTACACCTTC
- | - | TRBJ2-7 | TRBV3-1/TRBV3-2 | CASSRGAGGSYEQYF | TGTGCCAGCAGCCGCGGGGCAGGGGGGTCCTACGAGCAGTACTTC
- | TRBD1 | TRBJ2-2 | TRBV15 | CATSRDRTGGIRELFF | TGTGCCACCAGCAGAGATCGGACAGGGGGCATTCGGGAGCTGTTTTTT
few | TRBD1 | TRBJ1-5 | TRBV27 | CASSLSMLWDRGRNQPQHF | TGTGCCAGCAGTTTATCGATGTTATGGGACAGGGGACGGAATCAGCCCCAGCATTTT
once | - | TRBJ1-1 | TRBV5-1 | CASSLAGGIMNTEAFF | TGCGCCAGCAGCTTGGCCGGGGGGATCATGAACACTGAAGCTTTCTTT
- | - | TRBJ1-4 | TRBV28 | CASGGEKLFF | TGTGCCAGCGGAGGAGAAAAACTGTTTTTT
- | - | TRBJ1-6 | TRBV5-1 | CASSEGVLNSPLHF | TGCGCCAGCAGCGAGGGGGTCCTTAATTCACCCCTCCACTTT
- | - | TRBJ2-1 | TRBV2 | CASIPGGFDNEQFF | TGTGCCAGCATCCCCGGCGGGTTCGACAATGAGCAGTTCTTC
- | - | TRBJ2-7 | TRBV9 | CASSGFESHEQYF | TGTGCCAGCAGCGGGTTTGAGTCCCACGAGCAGTACTTC
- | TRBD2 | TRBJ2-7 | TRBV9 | CASSVVPSGRGDEQYF | TGTGCCAGCAGCGTAGTACCCAGCGGGAGAGGAGACGAGCAGTACTTC
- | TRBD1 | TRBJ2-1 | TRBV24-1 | CATSEPRTGSSYNEQFF | TGTGCCACCAGTGAACCCCGGACAGGGAGCTCCTACAATGAGCAGTTCTTC
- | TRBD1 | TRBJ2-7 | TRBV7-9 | CASSNRQGNSYEQYF | TGTGCCAGCAGCAATCGACAGGGGAACTCCTACGAGCAGTACTTC
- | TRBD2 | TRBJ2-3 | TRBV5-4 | CASSSGTSGPTDTQYF | TGTGCCAGCAGCTCGGGAACTAGCGGACCTACAGATACGCAGTATTTT
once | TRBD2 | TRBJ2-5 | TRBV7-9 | CASSLSGSETQYF | TGTGCCAGCAGCCTTAGCGGGAGCGAGACCCAGTACTTC
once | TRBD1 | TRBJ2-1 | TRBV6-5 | CASSRTGGRSEQFF | TGTGCCAGCAGCCGGACAGGGGGGCGGAGTGAGCAGTTCTTC
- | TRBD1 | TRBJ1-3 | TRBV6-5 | CASSSQGGSGNTIYF | TGTGCCAGCAGTTCCCAGGGGGGCTCTGGAAACACCATATATTTT
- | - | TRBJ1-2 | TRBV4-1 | CASSPTETGLQRYGYTF | TGCGCCAGCAGCCCAACCGAGACAGGACTCCAAAGGTATGGCTACACCTTC
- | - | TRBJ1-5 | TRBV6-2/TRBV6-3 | CASSPTKSNQPQHF | TGTGCCAGCAGTCCGACAAAGAGCAATCAGCCCCAGCATTTT
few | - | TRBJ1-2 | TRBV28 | CASSLSRQGLGGYTF | TGTGCCAGCAGTTTATCCCGCCAGGGTTTAGGGGGCTACACCTTC
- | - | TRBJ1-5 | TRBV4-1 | CASSQDAGARNQPQHF | TGCGCCAGCAGCCAAGATGCAGGGGCAAGGAATCAGCCCCAGCATTTT
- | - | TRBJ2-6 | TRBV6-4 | CASSDSGNSGANVLTF | TGTGCCAGCAGTGACTCCGGTAACTCTGGGGCCAACGTCCTGACTTTC
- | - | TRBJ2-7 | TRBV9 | CASSVGWASGGNEQYF | TGTGCCAGCAGCGTAGGTTGGGCATCAGGGGGGAACGAGCAGTACTTC
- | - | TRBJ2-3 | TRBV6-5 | CASTGMSDTQYF | TGTGCCAGCACAGGGATGTCAGATACGCAGTATTTT
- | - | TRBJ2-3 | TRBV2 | CASREPGTSTDTQYF | TGTGCCAGCAGGGAACCCGGGACTAGCACAGATACGCAGTATTTT
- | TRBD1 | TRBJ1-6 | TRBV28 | CASSSLDRDGRPLHF | TGTGCCAGCAGTTCCCTCGACAGGGACGGGCGACCCCTCCACTTT
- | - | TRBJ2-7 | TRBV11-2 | CASSLVGLAHEQYF | TGTGCCAGCAGCTTAGTGGGGCTAGCGCACGAGCAGTACTTC
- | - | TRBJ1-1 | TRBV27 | CASKTWDTEAFF | TGTGCCAGCAAGACATGGGACACTGAAGCTTTCTTT
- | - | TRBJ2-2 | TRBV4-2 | CASSQEAGTFSGELFF | TGTGCTAGCAGCCAAGAAGCCGGGACTTTCTCCGGGGAGCTGTTTTTT
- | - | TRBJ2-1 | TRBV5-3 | CARSPPGNEQFF | TGTGCCAGAAGCCCCCCCGGGAATGAGCAGTTCTTC
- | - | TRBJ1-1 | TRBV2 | CASSENFEAFF | TGTGCCAGCAGTGAAAACTTTGAAGCTTTCTTT
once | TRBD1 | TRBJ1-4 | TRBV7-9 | CASSYGDREDEKLFF | TGTGCCAGCAGTTACGGCGACAGGGAAGATGAAAAACTGTTTTTT
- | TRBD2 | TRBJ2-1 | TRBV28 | CASSPTVSGLAGYNEQFF | TGTGCCAGCAGTCCGACGGTATCAGGACTAGCGGGTTACAATGAGCAGTTCTTC
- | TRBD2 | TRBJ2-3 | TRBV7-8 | CASSPASGTRSDTQYF | TGTGCCAGCAGCCCGGCCTCCGGGACTAGATCCGATACGCAGTATTTT
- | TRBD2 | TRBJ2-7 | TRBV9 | CASSPSGSYEQYF | TGTGCCAGCAGCCCTAGCGGGAGCTACGAGCAGTACTTC
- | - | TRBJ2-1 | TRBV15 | CATSRDLRGGHNEQFF | TGTGCCACCAGCAGAGATTTGCGGGGAGGTCACAATGAGCAGTTCTTC
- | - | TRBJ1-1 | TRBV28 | CASSLGGMNTEAFF | TGTGCCAGCAGTTTAGGGGGCATGAACACTGAAGCTTTCTTT
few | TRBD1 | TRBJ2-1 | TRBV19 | CASSIVPGGNEQFF | TGTGCCAGTAGTATCGTCCCAGGGGGCAATGAGCAGTTCTTC